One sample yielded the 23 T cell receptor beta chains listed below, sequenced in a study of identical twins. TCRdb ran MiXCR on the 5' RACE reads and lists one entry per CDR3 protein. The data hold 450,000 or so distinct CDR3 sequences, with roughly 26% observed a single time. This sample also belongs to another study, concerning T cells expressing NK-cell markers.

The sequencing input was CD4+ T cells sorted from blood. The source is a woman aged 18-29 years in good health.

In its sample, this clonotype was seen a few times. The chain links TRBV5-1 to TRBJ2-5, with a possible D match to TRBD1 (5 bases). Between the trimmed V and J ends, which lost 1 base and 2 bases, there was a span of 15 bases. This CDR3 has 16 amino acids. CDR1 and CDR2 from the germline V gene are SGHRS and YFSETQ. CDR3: CASSLMGQEFQETQYF. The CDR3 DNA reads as TGCGCCAGCAGCTTGATGGGGCAGGAATTTCAAGAGACCCAGTACTTC.

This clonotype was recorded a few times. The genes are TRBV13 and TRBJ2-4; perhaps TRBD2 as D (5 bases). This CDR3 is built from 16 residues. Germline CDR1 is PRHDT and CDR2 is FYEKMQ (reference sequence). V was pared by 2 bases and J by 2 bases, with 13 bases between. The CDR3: CASSLKGRGTKNIQYF. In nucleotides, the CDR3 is TGTGCCAGCAGCTTAAAAGGGAGAGGAACCAAAAACATTCAGTACTTC.

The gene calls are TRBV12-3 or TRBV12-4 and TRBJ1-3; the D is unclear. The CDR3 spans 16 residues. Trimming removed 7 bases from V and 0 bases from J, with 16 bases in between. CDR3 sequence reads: CASTRYGVLSGNTIYF. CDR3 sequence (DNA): TGTGCCAGCACCCGGTATGGGGTCCTCTCTGGAAACACCATATATTTT.

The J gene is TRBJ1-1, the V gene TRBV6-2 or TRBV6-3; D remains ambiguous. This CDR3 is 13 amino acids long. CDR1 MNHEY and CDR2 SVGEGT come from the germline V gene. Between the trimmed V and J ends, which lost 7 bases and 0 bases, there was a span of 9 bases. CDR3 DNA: TGTGCCAGCACCGATTACATGAACACTGAAGCTTTCTTT. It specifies CASTDYMNTEAFF.

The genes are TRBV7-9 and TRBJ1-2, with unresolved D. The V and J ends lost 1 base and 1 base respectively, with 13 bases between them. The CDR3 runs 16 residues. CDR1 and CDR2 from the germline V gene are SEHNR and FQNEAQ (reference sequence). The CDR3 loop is CASSLGTGGYNYGYTF. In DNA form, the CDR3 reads TGTGCCAGCAGCTTAGGGACGGGCGGCTATAACTATGGCTACACCTTC.

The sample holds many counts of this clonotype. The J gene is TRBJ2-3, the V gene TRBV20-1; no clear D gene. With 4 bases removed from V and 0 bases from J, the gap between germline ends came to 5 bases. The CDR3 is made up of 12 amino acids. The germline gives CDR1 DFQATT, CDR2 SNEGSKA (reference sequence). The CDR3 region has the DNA TGCAGTGCTAAGGGCAGCACAGATACGCAGTATTTT. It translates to CSAKGSTDTQYF.

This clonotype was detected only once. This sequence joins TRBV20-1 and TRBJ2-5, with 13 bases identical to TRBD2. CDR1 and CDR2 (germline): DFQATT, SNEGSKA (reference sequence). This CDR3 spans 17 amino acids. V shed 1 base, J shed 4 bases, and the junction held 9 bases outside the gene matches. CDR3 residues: CSARVITSGGAGETQYF. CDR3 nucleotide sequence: TGCAGTGCTAGAGTTATAACTAGCGGGGGGGCCGGAGAGACCCAGTACTTC.

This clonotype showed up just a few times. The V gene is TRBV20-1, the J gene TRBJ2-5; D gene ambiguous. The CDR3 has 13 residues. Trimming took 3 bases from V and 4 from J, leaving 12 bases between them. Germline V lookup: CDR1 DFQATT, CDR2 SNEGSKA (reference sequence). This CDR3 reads CSASLAIGETQYF. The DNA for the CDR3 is TGCAGTGCTAGTTTGGCTATTGGAGAGACCCAGTACTTC.

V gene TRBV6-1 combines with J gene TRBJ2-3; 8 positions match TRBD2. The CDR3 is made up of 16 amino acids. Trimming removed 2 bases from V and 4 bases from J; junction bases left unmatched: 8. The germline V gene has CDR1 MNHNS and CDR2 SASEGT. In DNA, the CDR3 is TGTGCCAGCAGTGAACATGGTAGCGGGGACCCAGATACGCAGTATTTT. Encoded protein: CASSEHGSGDPDTQYF.

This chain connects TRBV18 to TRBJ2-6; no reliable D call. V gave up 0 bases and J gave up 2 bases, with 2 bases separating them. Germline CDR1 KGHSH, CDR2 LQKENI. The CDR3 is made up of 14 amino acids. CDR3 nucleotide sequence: TGTGCCAGCTCACCACCGGCTGGGGCCAACGTCCTGACTTTC. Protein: CASSPPAGANVLTF.

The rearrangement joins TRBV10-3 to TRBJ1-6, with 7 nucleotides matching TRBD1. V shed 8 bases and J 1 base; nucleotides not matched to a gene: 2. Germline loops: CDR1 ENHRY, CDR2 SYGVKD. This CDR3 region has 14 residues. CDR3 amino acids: CAIGDSSYNSPLHF. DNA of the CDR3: TGTGCCATCGGGGACAGTTCCTATAATTCACCCCTCCACTTT.

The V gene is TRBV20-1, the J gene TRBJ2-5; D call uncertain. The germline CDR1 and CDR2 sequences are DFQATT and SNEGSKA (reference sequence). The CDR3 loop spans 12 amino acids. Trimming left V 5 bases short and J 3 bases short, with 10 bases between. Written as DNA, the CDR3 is TGCAGTGCTTGGGGATCGGAAGAGACCCAGTACTTC. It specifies CSAWGSEETQYF.

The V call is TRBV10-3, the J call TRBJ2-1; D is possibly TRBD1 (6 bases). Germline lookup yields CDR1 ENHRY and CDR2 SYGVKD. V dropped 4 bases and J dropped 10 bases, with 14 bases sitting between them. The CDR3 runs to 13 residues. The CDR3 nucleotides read TGTGCCATCAGTGGTCAACAGGACAGAGAGCAGTTCTTC. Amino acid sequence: CAISGQQDREQFF.

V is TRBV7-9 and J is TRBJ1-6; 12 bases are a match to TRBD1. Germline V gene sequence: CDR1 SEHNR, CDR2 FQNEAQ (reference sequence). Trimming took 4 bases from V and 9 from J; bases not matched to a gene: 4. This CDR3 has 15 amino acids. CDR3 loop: CASSSGQGAGSPLHF. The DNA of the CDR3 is TGTGCCAGCAGCTCGGGACAGGGGGCCGGTTCACCCCTCCACTTT.

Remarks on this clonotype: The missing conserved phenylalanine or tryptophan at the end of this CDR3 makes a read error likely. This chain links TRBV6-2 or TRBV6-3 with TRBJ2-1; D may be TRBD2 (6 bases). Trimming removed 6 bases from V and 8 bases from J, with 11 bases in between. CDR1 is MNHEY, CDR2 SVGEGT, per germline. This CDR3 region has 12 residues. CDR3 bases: TGTGCCAGCAGCCCGACTAGGCATGAGCAGTTCATC. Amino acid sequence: CASSPTRHEQFI.

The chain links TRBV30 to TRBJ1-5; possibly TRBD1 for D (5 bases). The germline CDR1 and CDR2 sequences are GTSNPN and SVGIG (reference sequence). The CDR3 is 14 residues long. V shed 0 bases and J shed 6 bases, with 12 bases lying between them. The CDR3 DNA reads TGTGCCTGGAGTGTGGGGGGGAATGGTCAGCCCCAGCATTTT. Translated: CAWSVGGNGQPQHF.

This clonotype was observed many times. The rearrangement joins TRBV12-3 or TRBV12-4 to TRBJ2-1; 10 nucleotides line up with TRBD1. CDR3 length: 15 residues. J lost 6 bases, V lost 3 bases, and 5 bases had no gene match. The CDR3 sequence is CASSFDRGPPNEQFF. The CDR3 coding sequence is TGTGCCAGCAGTTTCGACAGGGGGCCCCCCAATGAGCAGTTCTTC.

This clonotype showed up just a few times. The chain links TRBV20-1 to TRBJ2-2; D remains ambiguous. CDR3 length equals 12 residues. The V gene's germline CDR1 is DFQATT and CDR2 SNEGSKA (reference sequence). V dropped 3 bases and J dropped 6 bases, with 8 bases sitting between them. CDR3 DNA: TGCAGTGCTAGGCAGCAGCCCGGGGAGCTGTTTTTT. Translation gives CSARQQPGELFF.

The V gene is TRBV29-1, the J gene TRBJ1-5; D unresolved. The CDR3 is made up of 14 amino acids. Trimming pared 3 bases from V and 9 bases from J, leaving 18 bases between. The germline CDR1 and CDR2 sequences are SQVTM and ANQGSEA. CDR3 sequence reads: CSVESFGPGSPQHF. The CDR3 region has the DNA TGCAGCGTTGAGAGTTTTGGTCCCGGATCGCCCCAGCATTTT.

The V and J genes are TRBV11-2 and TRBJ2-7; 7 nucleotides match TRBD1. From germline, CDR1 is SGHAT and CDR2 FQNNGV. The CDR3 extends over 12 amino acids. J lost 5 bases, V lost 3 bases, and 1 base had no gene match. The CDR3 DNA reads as TGTGCCAGCAGCTTCGGACAGGACGAGCAGTACTTC. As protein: CASSFGQDEQYF.

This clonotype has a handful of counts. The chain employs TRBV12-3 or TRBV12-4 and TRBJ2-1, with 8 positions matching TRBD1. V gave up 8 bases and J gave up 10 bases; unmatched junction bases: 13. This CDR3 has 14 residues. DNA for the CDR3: TGTGCCAGCGGTCGGACAGGGTCCGCAAAGGAGCAGTTCTTC. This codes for CASGRTGSAKEQFF.

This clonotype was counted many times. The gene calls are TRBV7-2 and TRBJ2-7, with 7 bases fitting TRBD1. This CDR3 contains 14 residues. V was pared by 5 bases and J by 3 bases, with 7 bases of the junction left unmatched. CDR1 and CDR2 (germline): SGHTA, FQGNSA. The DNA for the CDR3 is TGTGCCAGCAGCCCCGGGACAGTCGTCTACGAGCAGTACTTC. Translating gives CASSPGTVVYEQYF.

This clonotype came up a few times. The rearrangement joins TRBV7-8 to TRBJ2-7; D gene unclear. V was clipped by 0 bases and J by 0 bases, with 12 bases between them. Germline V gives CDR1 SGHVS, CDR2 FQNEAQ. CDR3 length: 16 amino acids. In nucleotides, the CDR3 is TGTGCCAGCAGCTTAGCGGTTTGGGCAGCCTCCTACGAGCAGTACTTC. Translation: CASSLAVWAASYEQYF.